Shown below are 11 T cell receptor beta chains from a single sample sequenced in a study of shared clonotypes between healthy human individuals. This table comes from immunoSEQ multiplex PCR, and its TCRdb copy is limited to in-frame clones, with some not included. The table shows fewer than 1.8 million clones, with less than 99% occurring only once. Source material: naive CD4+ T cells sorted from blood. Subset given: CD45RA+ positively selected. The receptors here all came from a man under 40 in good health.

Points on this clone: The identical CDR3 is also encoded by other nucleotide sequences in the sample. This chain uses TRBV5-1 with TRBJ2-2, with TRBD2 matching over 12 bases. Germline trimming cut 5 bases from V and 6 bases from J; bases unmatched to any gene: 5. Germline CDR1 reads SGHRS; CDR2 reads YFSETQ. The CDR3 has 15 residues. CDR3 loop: CASSFLAGGAGELFF. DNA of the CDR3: TGCGCCAGCAGTTTCCTAGCGGGAGGGGCCGGGGAGCTGTTTTTT.

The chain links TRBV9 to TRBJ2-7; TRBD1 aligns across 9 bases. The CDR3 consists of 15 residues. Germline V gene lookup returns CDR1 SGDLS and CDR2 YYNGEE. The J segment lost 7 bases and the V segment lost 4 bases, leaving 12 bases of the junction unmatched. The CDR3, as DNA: TGTGCCAGCAGCCCCCCCGAGAGACAGGGGGAGGAGCAGTACTTC. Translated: CASSPPERQGEEQYF.

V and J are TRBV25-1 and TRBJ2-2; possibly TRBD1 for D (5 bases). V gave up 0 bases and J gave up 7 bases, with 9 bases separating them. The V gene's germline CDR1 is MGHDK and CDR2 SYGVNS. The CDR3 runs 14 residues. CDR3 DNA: TGTGCCAGCAGTGAATATGGGGCAGGCGGGGAGCTGTTTTTT. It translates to CASSEYGAGGELFF. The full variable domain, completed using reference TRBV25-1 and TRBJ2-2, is EADIYQTPRYLVIGTGKKITLECSQTMGHDKMYWYQQDPGMELHLIHYSYGVNSTEKGDLSSESTVSRIRTEHFPLTLESARPSHTSQYLCASSEYGAGGELFFGEGSRLTVL.

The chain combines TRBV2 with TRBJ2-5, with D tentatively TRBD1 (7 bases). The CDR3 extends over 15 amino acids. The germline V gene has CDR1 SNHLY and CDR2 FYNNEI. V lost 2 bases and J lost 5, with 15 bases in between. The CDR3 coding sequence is TGTGCCAGCAGTGAAACTGGGGCAGGGGGGGAGACCCAGTACTTC. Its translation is CASSETGAGGETQYF.

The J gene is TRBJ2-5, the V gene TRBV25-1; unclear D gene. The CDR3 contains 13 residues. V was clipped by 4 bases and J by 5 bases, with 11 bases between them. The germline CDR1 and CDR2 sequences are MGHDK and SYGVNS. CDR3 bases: TGTGCCAGCAGTGGCGTTGAGTCGGAGACCCAGTACTTC. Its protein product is CASSGVESETQYF.

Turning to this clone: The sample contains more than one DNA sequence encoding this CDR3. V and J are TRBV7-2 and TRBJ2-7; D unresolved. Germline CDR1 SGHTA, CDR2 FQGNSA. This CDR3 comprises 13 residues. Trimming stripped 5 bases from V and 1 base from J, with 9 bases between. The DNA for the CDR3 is TGTGCCAGCAGCCCACCTTCGTCCTACGAGCAGTACTTC. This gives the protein CASSPPSSYEQYF.

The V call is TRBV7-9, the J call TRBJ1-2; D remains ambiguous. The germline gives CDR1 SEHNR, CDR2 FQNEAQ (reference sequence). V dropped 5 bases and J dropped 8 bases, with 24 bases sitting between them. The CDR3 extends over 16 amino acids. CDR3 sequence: CASSPVAVDGYGGYTF. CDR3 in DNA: TGTGCCAGCAGCCCCGTCGCAGTAGACGGCTATGGCGGCTACACCTTC.

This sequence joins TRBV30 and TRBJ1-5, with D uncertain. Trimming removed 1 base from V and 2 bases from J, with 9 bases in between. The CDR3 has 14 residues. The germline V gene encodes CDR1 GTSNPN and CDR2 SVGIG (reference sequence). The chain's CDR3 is CAWSGVQRNQPQHF. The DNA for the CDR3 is TGTGCCTGGAGTGGAGTCCAGCGCAATCAGCCCCAGCATTTT. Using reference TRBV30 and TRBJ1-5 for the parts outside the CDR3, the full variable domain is SQTIHQWPATLVQPVGSPLSLECTVEGTSNPNLYWYRQAAGRGLQLLFYSVGIGQISSEVPQNLSASRPQDRQFILSSKKLLLSDSGFYLCAWSGVQRNQPQHFGDGTRLSIL.

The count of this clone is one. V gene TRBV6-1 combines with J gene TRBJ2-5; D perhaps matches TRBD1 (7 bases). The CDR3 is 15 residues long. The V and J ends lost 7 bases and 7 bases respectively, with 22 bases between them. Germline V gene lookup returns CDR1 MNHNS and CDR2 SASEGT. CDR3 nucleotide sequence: TGTGCCAGCAAAATTCTAGCGCACCCAGGGGGGACCCAGTACTTC. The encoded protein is CASKILAHPGGTQYF.

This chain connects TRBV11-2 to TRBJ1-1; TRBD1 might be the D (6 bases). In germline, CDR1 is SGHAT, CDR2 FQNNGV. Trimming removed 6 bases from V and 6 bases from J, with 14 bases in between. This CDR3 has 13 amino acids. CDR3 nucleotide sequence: TGTGCCAGCAGTTCTGACAGGAATGCTGAAGCTTTCTTT. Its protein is CASSSDRNAEAFF.

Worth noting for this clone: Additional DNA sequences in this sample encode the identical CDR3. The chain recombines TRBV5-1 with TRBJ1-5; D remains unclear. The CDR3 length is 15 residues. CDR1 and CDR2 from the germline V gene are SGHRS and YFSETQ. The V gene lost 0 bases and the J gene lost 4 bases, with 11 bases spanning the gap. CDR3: CASSLVGGRNQPQHF. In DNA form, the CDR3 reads TGCGCCAGCAGCTTGGTCGGCGGGCGGAATCAGCCCCAGCATTTT.